Listed here are 16 T cell receptor beta chains from one sample, sequenced in a study of Tregs in tolerant kidney transplant recipients. The assay was immunoSEQ multiplex PCR, and TCRdb's table has in-frame clones only and misses some. The sample consists of more than 60,000 clones, approximately 91% of them appearing once. Sequencing used CD4+ T cells from blood, obtained before the transplant. All receptors come from a human donor who received a combined kidney and bone marrow transplant.

The chain has TRBV7-3 and TRBJ2-7, with D unclear. CDR3 length: 14 residues. The V and J ends lost 2 bases and 0 bases respectively, with 8 bases between them. The V gene's germline CDR1 is SGHTA and CDR2 FQGTGA. The CDR3 DNA is TGTGCCAGCAGCTTAGATCCGAGCTCCTACGAGCAGTACTTC. Translating gives CASSLDPSSYEQYF.

V usage is TRBV5-1 and J usage is TRBJ1-3; D is ambiguous. Germline-derived CDR1 and CDR2 are SGHRS and YFSETQ. Between the trimmed V and J ends, which lost 5 bases and 3 bases, there was a span of 15 bases. CDR3 size: 15 residues. The CDR3 sequence is CASRSGLGGGNTIYF. CDR3 DNA: TGCGCCAGCAGATCGGGTCTCGGAGGTGGAAACACCATATATTTT.

V usage is TRBV5-1 and J usage is TRBJ2-7; possible D gene TRBD2, 6 bases. From germline, CDR1 is SGHRS and CDR2 YFSETQ. V was pared by 4 bases and J by 0 bases, with 11 bases between. CDR3 length: 14 residues. In DNA form, the CDR3 reads TGCGCCAGCAGCCCAGACGGGAGCTCCTACGAGCAGTACTTC. This gives the protein CASSPDGSSYEQYF.

J is TRBJ2-7 and V is TRBV4-2; tentative D call: TRBD2 (6 bases). Germline V gene data show CDR1 as LGHNA and CDR2 as YNFKEQ. This CDR3 region has 12 residues. Trimming removed 1 base at V and 6 bases at J, with 7 bases between. The CDR3 DNA follows: TGTGCCAGCAGCCAAGGGAGGGGCGAGCAGTACTTC. Translation: CASSQGRGEQYF.

The gene calls are TRBV29-1 and TRBJ2-3, with 11 bases aligning to TRBD2. Germline lookup yields CDR1 SQVTM and CDR2 ANQGSEA. J lost 7 bases, V lost 7 bases, and 4 bases had no gene match. CDR3 length: 12 residues. CDR3 loop: CSAIAGGYTQYF. CDR3 in DNA: TGCAGCGCCATAGCGGGAGGGTATACGCAGTATTTT.

The rearrangement joins TRBV5-1 to TRBJ1-1, with a weak D call TRBD1 (5 bases). Between the trimmed V and J ends, which lost 6 bases and 1 base, there was a span of 13 bases. This CDR3 has 14 residues. Germline V lookup: CDR1 SGHRS, CDR2 YFSETQ. CDR3 residues: CASTIQTGNTEAFF. Here the CDR3 DNA reads TGCGCCAGCACCATCCAAACAGGGAACACTGAAGCTTTCTTT.

The J gene is TRBJ2-3, the V gene TRBV10-3; the match to TRBD2 covers 9 bases. Germline CDR1 and CDR2: ENHRY and SYGVKD. The CDR3 consists of 16 residues. Losses at the gene ends were 4 bases for V and 2 bases for J; bases not matched to a gene: 7. The CDR3 coding sequence is TGTGCCATCAGTGGAGCGACTAGCGGAGACACAGATACGCAGTATTTT. Protein: CAISGATSGDTDTQYF.

V and J are TRBV21-1 and TRBJ2-7; TRBD2 is taken as the D call from the table, unchecked against the DNA. TRBV21-1 is noted as a pseudogene. This CDR3 contains 18 residues. The CDR3 loop reads CASSTNDRLAGLPYEQYF. CDR3 DNA sequence: TGTGCCAGCAGCACAAACGACCGACTAGCCGGTCTTCCCTACGAGCAGTACTTC.

The V gene is TRBV30, the J gene TRBJ2-2; D might be TRBD1 (6 bases). The V and J ends lost 5 bases and 6 bases respectively, with 10 bases between them. There are 12 residues in the CDR3. CDR1 and CDR2 from the germline V gene are GTSNPN and SVGIG (reference sequence). Here the CDR3 reads CAWAGVAGELFF. For the CDR3, the DNA is TGTGCCTGGGCAGGGGTCGCCGGGGAGCTGTTTTTT.

The V and J genes are TRBV15 and TRBJ2-5; 9 bases are shared with TRBD1. The CDR3 loop spans 15 amino acids. CDR1 is LNHNV and CDR2 is YYDKDF in the germline V gene (reference sequence). V was pared by 0 bases and J by 4 bases, with 3 bases of the junction left unmatched. The CDR3 loop reads CATSRDPGQGETQYF. The DNA for the CDR3 is TGTGCCACCAGCAGAGATCCGGGACAGGGAGAGACCCAGTACTTC.

This chain uses TRBV6-5 with TRBJ1-2; D gene unclear. CDR3 size: 15 residues. Germline V gene data show CDR1 as MNHEY and CDR2 as SVGAGI. V lost 1 base to trimming and J lost 3 bases, with 12 bases between them. DNA for the CDR3: TGTGCCAGCAGTTACTTGGAACAGTCCCACTATGGCTACACCTTC. Translating gives CASSYLEQSHYGYTF.

The chain joins TRBV5-6 to TRBJ1-4; 7 bases match TRBD1. Germline loops: CDR1 SGHDT, CDR2 YYEEEE. Trimming at V came to 3 bases and at J to 7 bases, leaving 15 bases not matched to a gene. CDR3 length equals 17 residues. CDR3 protein: CASSSLYYGTVGEKLFF. The CDR3 DNA reads as TGTGCCAGCAGCTCCCTTTATTATGGGACAGTTGGTGAAAAACTGTTTTTT.

This clone appeared a few times. V and J are TRBV7-8 and TRBJ1-2; TRBD1 might be the D (6 bases). The CDR3 has 14 residues. With 4 bases removed from V and 8 bases from J, the gap between germline ends came to 17 bases. Germline V gene lookup returns CDR1 SGHVS and CDR2 FQNEAQ. In nucleotides, the CDR3 is TGTGCCAGCAGCTCGCCGGACAGCTGGAGGGGCTACACCTTC. Amino acid sequence: CASSSPDSWRGYTF.

The rearrangement links TRBV28 to TRBJ1-2, with TRBD1 matching over 8 bases. Germline assignment: CDR1 MDHEN and CDR2 SYDVKM. V lost 6 bases and J lost 4; bases outside the gene matches: 4. There are 13 residues in the CDR3. This CDR3 is CASRSQGGYGYTF. The CDR3, as DNA: TGTGCCAGCAGGTCACAGGGGGGCTATGGCTACACCTTC.

V usage is TRBV18 and J usage is TRBJ2-2; TRBD1 agrees at 9 bases. CDR3 length: 16 residues. With V trimmed by 3 bases and J by 2 bases, 4 bases remained unmatched. CDR1 is KGHSH and CDR2 is LQKENI in the germline V gene. CDR3 loop: CASSPLGQGNTGELFF. Here the CDR3 DNA reads TGTGCCAGCTCACCGTTGGGACAGGGAAACACCGGGGAGCTGTTTTTT.

The chain links TRBV6-5 to TRBJ1-2, with D hard to call. CDR3 length: 14 amino acids. Germline V lookup: CDR1 MNHEY, CDR2 SVGAGI. The V gene lost 6 bases and the J gene lost 0 bases, with 11 bases spanning the gap. CDR3 in amino acids: CASRRRAANYGYTF. The CDR3 region has the DNA TGTGCCAGCAGGAGGAGGGCGGCTAACTATGGCTACACCTTC.